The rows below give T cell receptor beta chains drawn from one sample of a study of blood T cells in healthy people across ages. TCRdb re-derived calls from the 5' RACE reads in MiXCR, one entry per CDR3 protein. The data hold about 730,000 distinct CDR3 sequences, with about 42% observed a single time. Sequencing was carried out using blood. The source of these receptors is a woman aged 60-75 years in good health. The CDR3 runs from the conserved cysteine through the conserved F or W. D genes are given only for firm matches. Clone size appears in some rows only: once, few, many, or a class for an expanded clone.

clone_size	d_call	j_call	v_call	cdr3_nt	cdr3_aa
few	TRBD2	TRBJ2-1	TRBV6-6	TGTGCCAGCAGTTACGGGACTAGCTCCGATGAGCAGTTCTTC	CASSYGTSSDEQFF
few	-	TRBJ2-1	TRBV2	TGTGCCAGCAGTGAAGAGGGTGCGGGCTCCTACAATGAGCAGTTCTTC	CASSEEGAGSYNEQFF
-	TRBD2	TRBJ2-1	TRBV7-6	TGTGCCAGCAGCCCTGGCTTAGCGGGGGGTTTCGATGAGCAGTTCTTC	CASSPGLAGGFDEQFF
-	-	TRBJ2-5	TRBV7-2	TGTGCCAGCAGCTCGTGGCAGCAAGAGACCCAGTACTTC	CASSSWQQETQYF
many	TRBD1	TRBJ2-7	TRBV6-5	TGTGCCAGCAGGCAACAGGGGGGCCCCTACGAGCAGTACTTC	CASRQQGGPYEQYF
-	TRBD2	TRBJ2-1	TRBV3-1	TGTGCCAGCAGCCAAGGCGGACGAGCGGGAGCCAATGAGCAGTTCTTC	CASSQGGRAGANEQFF
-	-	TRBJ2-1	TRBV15	TGTGCCACCAGCAGCCCCGGGGCCCTCAGCAATGAGCAGTTCTTC	CATSSPGALSNEQFF
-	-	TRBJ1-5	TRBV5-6	TGTGCCAGCAGCTTCCTCTCGGGCCCACAAAATCAGCCCCAGCATTTT	CASSFLSGPQNQPQHF
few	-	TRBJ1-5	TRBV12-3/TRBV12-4	TGTGCCAGCAGCCCATCTGGGGAGGTCAATCAGCCCCAGCATTTT	CASSPSGEVNQPQHF
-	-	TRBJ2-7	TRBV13	TGTGCCAGCACCCCAGTTGGGGGCTACGAGCAGTACTTC	CASTPVGGYEQYF
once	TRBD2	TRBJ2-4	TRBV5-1	TGCGCCAGCAGCAACGTACTCCTAGCGGACCGACCACTAGCCAAAAACATTCAGTACTTC	CASSNVLLADRPLAKNIQYF
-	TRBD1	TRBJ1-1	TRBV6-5	TGTGCCAGCAACGACAGGGCGGAACACACTGAAGCTTTCTTT	CASNDRAEHTEAFF
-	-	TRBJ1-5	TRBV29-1	TGCAGCGTTGTCTTCGGCGGAAGCAATCAGCCCCAGCATTTT	CSVVFGGSNQPQHF
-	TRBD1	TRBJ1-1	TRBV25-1	TGTGCCAGCAGTGAATCGGGGGACAGGCCGAACACTGAAGCTTTCTTT	CASSESGDRPNTEAFF